The 6 T cell receptor beta chains listed next were all sequenced from one sample in a study of T cells after posttransplantation cyclophosphamide. This table comes from immunoSEQ multiplex PCR, and its TCRdb copy is limited to in-frame clones, with some not included. The sample contains 10,000 to 15,000 clones, none of them singletons. The source material was PBMCs. Receptors were obtained from a woman in her thirties or forties in good health, CMV-negative, and a related stem cell transplant donor.

Judged by abundance, this clone is medium-sized. The J gene is TRBJ1-5, the V gene TRBV2; D gene unclear. The V gene lost 5 bases and the J gene lost 4 bases, with 18 bases spanning the gap. CDR1 is SNHLY, CDR2 FYNNEI, per germline. The CDR3 is 16 residues long. DNA for the CDR3: TGTGCCAGCAGTTTGCGAGTGGCAGGAGGTAATCAGCCCCAGCATTTT. Translation: CASSLRVAGGNQPQHF.

This clone was detected many times. The chain combines TRBV11-3 with TRBJ2-1; D gene uncertain. The germline V gene encodes CDR1 SGHNT and CDR2 YENEEA. The CDR3 covers 12 residues. V gave up 0 bases and J gave up 13 bases, with 10 bases separating them. CDR3 DNA sequence: TGTGCCAGCAGCTTAGATCAGCGTGTACAGTTCTTC. It translates to CASSLDQRVQFF. The full variable domain, in which reference TRBV11-3 and TRBJ2-1 provide the parts outside the CDR3, is EAGVVQSPRYKIIEKKQPVAFWCNPISGHNTLYWYLQNLGQGPELLIRYENEEAVDDSQLPKDRFSAERLKGVDSTLKIQPAELGDSAVYLCASSLDQRVQFFGPGTRLTVL.

This clone was seen ten or more times. This chain uses TRBV18 with TRBJ2-4; 9 bases map to TRBD1. The CDR3 contains 15 residues. With 0 bases clipped from V and 4 bases from J, the junction kept 1 base outside the gene matches. Per the germline V gene, CDR1 is KGHSH and CDR2 is LQKENI. The CDR3 nucleotides are TGTGCCAGCTCACCACCGACAGGGGGAAAAAACATTCAGTACTTC. Translating gives CASSPPTGGKNIQYF.

This clone was seen many times. The chain is built from TRBV5-8 and TRBJ2-1, with TRBD2 matching over 10 bases. Germline loops: CDR1 SGHTS, CDR2 YDEGEE. V lost 5 bases, J lost 7 bases, and 9 bases stayed unmatched. The CDR3 contains 15 residues. The CDR3: CASRPSGGAWNEQFF. CDR3 DNA sequence: TGTGCCAGCAGGCCCAGCGGGGGGGCGTGGAATGAGCAGTTCTTC.

This clone has a count of ten or more. J is TRBJ1-6 and V is TRBV10-2; weak D call: TRBD1 (5 bases). V lost 3 bases and J 0 bases, leaving 9 bases between the germline ends. The CDR3 totals 16 residues. The V gene's germline CDR1 is WSHSY and CDR2 SAAADI. DNA for the CDR3: TGCGCCAGCAGTGATCAGGGTAGCTCCTATAATTCACCCCTCCACTTT. Protein product: CASSDQGSSYNSPLHF.

This clone was counted at least ten times. The V gene is TRBV18, the J gene TRBJ1-1; possible D gene TRBD1, 6 bases. The CDR3 is 15 amino acids. In germline, CDR1 is KGHSH, CDR2 LQKENI. V lost 1 base, J lost 1 base, and 10 bases lay in between. CDR3 bases: TGTGCCAGCTCACCACGGGACATGCCGAACACTGAAGCTTTCTTT. Its translation is CASSPRDMPNTEAFF.